Listed below are T cell receptor beta chains from one sample, sequenced in a study of blood T cell repertoires in COVID-19. Sequenced by immunoSEQ multiplex PCR; TCRdb stores in-frame clones only, minus some. The sample yields about 86,000 clones, roughly 90% seen once. Sequenced: PBMCs or T cells enriched from blood (not recorded which). Every receptor here comes from a woman aged 50 to 60 with acute COVID-19. Both conserved end residues are part of each CDR3. The D gene is left open where the match is weak. Part of the rows lack a size; the others show once, few, many or a class for expanded clones.

j_gene: TRBJ2-2; v_gene: TRBV2; abundance: .; len: 16; d_gene: .; CDR3nt: TGTGCCAGCAGTGAACTTGGGCAGAAAAACACCGGGGAGCTGTTTTTT; CDR3aa: CASSELGQKNTGELFF
j_gene: TRBJ1-6; v_gene: TRBV2; abundance: .; len: 15; d_gene: TRBD1; CDR3nt: TGTGCCAGCAACCCAGGGGGCAACGCAAATTCACCCCTCCACTTT; CDR3aa: CASNPGGNANSPLHF
j_gene: TRBJ1-1; v_gene: TRBV28; abundance: .; len: 15; d_gene: TRBD1; CDR3nt: TGTGCCAGCAGCTCATTAAGAGGACAGGGGGCTGAAGCTTTCTTT; CDR3aa: CASSSLRGQGAEAFF
j_gene: TRBJ1-5; v_gene: TRBV9; abundance: .; len: 13; d_gene: .; CDR3nt: TGTGCCACCTCCGGGTCTCATGGGCAGCCCCAGCATTTT; CDR3aa: CATSGSHGQPQHF
j_gene: TRBJ1-2; v_gene: TRBV6-2/TRBV6-3; abundance: .; len: 18; d_gene: TRBD1; CDR3nt: TGTGCCAGCAGTGCGCACCCCGGGACAGGGACACTTAACTATGGCTACACCTTC; CDR3aa: CASSAHPGTGTLNYGYTF
j_gene: TRBJ2-1; v_gene: TRBV5-6; abundance: .; len: 15; d_gene: TRBD1; CDR3nt: TGTGCCAGCAGCTTGTTACAGGGGAGTGGTGATGAGCAGTTCTTC; CDR3aa: CASSLLQGSGDEQFF
j_gene: TRBJ2-1; v_gene: TRBV18; abundance: .; len: 15; d_gene: .; CDR3nt: TGTGCCAGCTCTCCCGGACAGTTATGGGGCAATGAGCAGTTCTTC; CDR3aa: CASSPGQLWGNEQFF
j_gene: TRBJ2-1; v_gene: TRBV6-6; abundance: once; len: 15; d_gene: TRBD2; CDR3nt: TGTGCCAGCACTACCGGGACTAGCGGCAACAATGAGCAGTTCTTC; CDR3aa: CASTTGTSGNNEQFF
j_gene: TRBJ1-1; v_gene: TRBV5-1; abundance: .; len: 16; d_gene: .; CDR3nt: TGCGCCAGCAGCTTGGTAGCGGCAGGGATGGGCACTGAAGCTTTCTTT; CDR3aa: CASSLVAAGMGTEAFF
j_gene: TRBJ2-3; v_gene: TRBV5-1; abundance: few; len: 14; d_gene: .; CDR3nt: TGCGCCAGCAGCTCCTTGGCTAGCACAGATACGCAGTATTTT; CDR3aa: CASSSLASTDTQYF
j_gene: TRBJ1-4; v_gene: TRBV6-5; abundance: once; len: 15; d_gene: .; CDR3nt: TGTGCCAGCAGTTCCGGAGGGGGGGGCGGCGAAAAACTGTTTTTT; CDR3aa: CASSSGGGGGEKLFF
j_gene: TRBJ2-1; v_gene: TRBV12-5; abundance: few; len: 13; d_gene: TRBD1; CDR3nt: TGTGCTAGTGGCCGGGACAGGGAGAGTGAGCAGTTCTTC; CDR3aa: CASGRDRESEQFF
j_gene: TRBJ1-2; v_gene: TRBV3-1/TRBV3-2; abundance: once; len: 13; d_gene: .; CDR3nt: TGTGCCAGCAGTTTGGTAGCTAACTATGGCTACACCTTC; CDR3aa: CASSLVANYGYTF
j_gene: TRBJ2-2; v_gene: TRBV9; abundance: .; len: 16; d_gene: TRBD2; CDR3nt: TGTGCCAGCAGCGTAGTAGCGGGGCCGAACACCGGGGAGCTGTTTTTT; CDR3aa: CASSVVAGPNTGELFF
j_gene: TRBJ2-2; v_gene: TRBV3-1/TRBV3-2; abundance: .; len: 16; d_gene: .; CDR3nt: TGTGCCAGCAGCCAAGAGACAGGCAGGAACACCGGGGAGCTGTTTTTT; CDR3aa: CASSQETGRNTGELFF
j_gene: TRBJ1-5; v_gene: TRBV7-3; abundance: .; len: 14; d_gene: .; CDR3nt: TGTGCCAGCAGTCCATCCGCTCTTGGCCAGCCCCAGCATTTT; CDR3aa: CASSPSALGQPQHF
j_gene: TRBJ2-1; v_gene: TRBV5-1; abundance: few; len: 15; d_gene: .; CDR3nt: TGCGCCAGCAGCTCGACTGCCCCTGTCATCGATGAGCAGTTCTTC; CDR3aa: CASSSTAPVIDEQFF
j_gene: TRBJ1-5; v_gene: TRBV6-2/TRBV6-3; abundance: once; len: 13; d_gene: .; CDR3nt: TGTGCCAGCAGTTCGGGTCTGCGTGAGCCCCAGCATTTT; CDR3aa: CASSSGLREPQHF
j_gene: TRBJ1-2; v_gene: TRBV5-4; abundance: .; len: 17; d_gene: TRBD1; CDR3nt: TGTGCCAGCAGCTTGGGACAGGGGCCCCCCTCTAACTATGGCTACACCTTC; CDR3aa: CASSLGQGPPSNYGYTF
j_gene: TRBJ1-1; v_gene: TRBV24-1; abundance: .; len: 14; d_gene: TRBD1; CDR3nt: TGTGCCACCAGTCCGGGACAGGGATACACTGAAGCTTTCTTT; CDR3aa: CATSPGQGYTEAFF
j_gene: TRBJ2-5; v_gene: TRBV3-1/TRBV3-2; abundance: once; len: 20; d_gene: .; CDR3nt: TGTGCCAGCAGCCAAGATCTGAATGGAGACAGACGGACGGAGTGGGAGACCCAGTACTTC; CDR3aa: CASSQDLNGDRRTEWETQYF
j_gene: TRBJ1-5; v_gene: TRBV7-2; abundance: .; len: 14; d_gene: TRBD1; CDR3nt: TGTGCCAGCAGTCGCGACAGGGTGGGTCAGCCCCAGCATTTT; CDR3aa: CASSRDRVGQPQHF
j_gene: TRBJ2-1; v_gene: TRBV11-3; abundance: .; len: 12; d_gene: TRBD2; CDR3nt: TGTGCCAGCAGCCCGGAGGGGACTAGACAGTTCTTC; CDR3aa: CASSPEGTRQFF
j_gene: TRBJ2-3; v_gene: TRBV30; abundance: .; len: 11; d_gene: .; CDR3nt: TGTGCCTGGAGTGGCAGGGATACGCAGTATTTT; CDR3aa: CAWSGRDTQYF
j_gene: TRBJ2-1; v_gene: TRBV11-2; abundance: .; len: 12; d_gene: .; CDR3nt: TGTGCCAGCAGCCAGACTAGGCATGAGCAGTTCTTC; CDR3aa: CASSQTRHEQFF
j_gene: TRBJ2-1; v_gene: TRBV24-1; abundance: .; len: 16; d_gene: .; CDR3nt: TGTGCCACCAGTGAGTCACAGGTCTCCGGTCACAATGAGCAGTTCTTC; CDR3aa: CATSESQVSGHNEQFF
j_gene: TRBJ2-1; v_gene: TRBV27; abundance: .; len: 13; d_gene: .; CDR3nt: TGTGCCAGCAGTCCCTCGTCAGGCGATGAGCAGTTCTTC; CDR3aa: CASSPSSGDEQFF
j_gene: TRBJ1-4; v_gene: TRBV10-3; abundance: .; len: 13; d_gene: .; CDR3nt: TGTGCCATCAGTGACCTACAGGGCGAAAAACTGTTTTTT; CDR3aa: CAISDLQGEKLFF
j_gene: TRBJ2-1; v_gene: TRBV19; abundance: .; len: 15; d_gene: TRBD2; CDR3nt: TGTGCCAGCGATGCGGGAGGACGGTCCTACAATGAGCAGTTCTTC; CDR3aa: CASDAGGRSYNEQFF
j_gene: TRBJ2-5; v_gene: TRBV11-2; abundance: .; len: 16; d_gene: TRBD2; CDR3nt: TGTGCCAGCAGCGGAAGGACTAGCGGGAGAGGAGAGACCCAGTACTTC; CDR3aa: CASSGRTSGRGETQYF
j_gene: TRBJ2-1; v_gene: TRBV5-1; abundance: once; len: 15; d_gene: TRBD2; CDR3nt: TGCGCCAGCAGTCGAGGGACTAGCCTTTACAATGAGCAGTTCTTC; CDR3aa: CASSRGTSLYNEQFF
j_gene: TRBJ1-2; v_gene: TRBV19; abundance: .; len: 14; d_gene: .; CDR3nt: TGTGCCAGTACCATTAAAGGATCCGGAGACGGCTACACCTTC; CDR3aa: CASTIKGSGDGYTF
j_gene: TRBJ2-7; v_gene: TRBV3-1/TRBV3-2; abundance: once; len: 16; d_gene: TRBD1; CDR3nt: TGTGCCAGCAGCCCTGGGGGGACAGGGGTCTCCTACGAGCAGTACTTC; CDR3aa: CASSPGGTGVSYEQYF
j_gene: TRBJ2-5; v_gene: TRBV2; abundance: once; len: 12; d_gene: .; CDR3nt: TGTGCCAGCAGTGAAGACTGGGAGACCCAGTACTTC; CDR3aa: CASSEDWETQYF
j_gene: TRBJ2-1; v_gene: TRBV5-1; abundance: .; len: 12; d_gene: .; CDR3nt: TGCGCCAGCAGCTTACAGGGTTTTGAGCAGTTCTTC; CDR3aa: CASSLQGFEQFF
j_gene: TRBJ1-1; v_gene: TRBV25-1; abundance: .; len: 11; d_gene: .; CDR3nt: TGTGCCAGTGGGGAGGTTTCGCGTGCTTTCTTT; CDR3aa: CASGEVSRAFF
j_gene: TRBJ2-5; v_gene: TRBV7-9; abundance: .; len: 15; d_gene: .; CDR3nt: TGTGCCAGCAGCCGCCGGCGGGCAGAGGCAGAGACCCAGTACTTC; CDR3aa: CASSRRRAEAETQYF
j_gene: TRBJ1-2; v_gene: TRBV10-2; abundance: .; len: 12; d_gene: .; CDR3nt: TGCGCCAGCACCGGGACAAACTATGGCTACACCTTC; CDR3aa: CASTGTNYGYTF
j_gene: TRBJ1-3; v_gene: TRBV14; abundance: .; len: 13; d_gene: .; CDR3nt: TGTGCCAGCAGCCTGTACTCTGGAAACACCATATATTTT; CDR3aa: CASSLYSGNTIYF
j_gene: TRBJ2-7; v_gene: TRBV6-2/TRBV6-3; abundance: .; len: 14; d_gene: TRBD1; CDR3nt: TGTGCCAGCAGTTCAGGGACAGGGAAAAACGAGCAGTACTTC; CDR3aa: CASSSGTGKNEQYF
j_gene: TRBJ2-1; v_gene: TRBV5-1; abundance: .; len: 13; d_gene: TRBD2; CDR3nt: TGCGCCAGCAGATCTTACGCGGGAGATGAGCAGTTCTTC; CDR3aa: CASRSYAGDEQFF
j_gene: TRBJ1-2; v_gene: TRBV6-5; abundance: .; len: 15; d_gene: TRBD1; CDR3nt: TGTGCCAGCAGGCCCAGGGACAGGGTAAACTATGGCTACACCTTC; CDR3aa: CASRPRDRVNYGYTF
j_gene: TRBJ1-2; v_gene: TRBV18; abundance: once; len: 13; d_gene: .; CDR3nt: TGTGCCAGCTCACCTGGGGGGTGGCTTGGCTACACCTTC; CDR3aa: CASSPGGWLGYTF
j_gene: TRBJ1-1; v_gene: TRBV5-1; abundance: .; len: 15; d_gene: .; CDR3nt: TGCGCCAGCAGCTTGGAGCCCGGGAGGAACACTGAAGCTTTCTTT; CDR3aa: CASSLEPGRNTEAFF
j_gene: TRBJ2-5; v_gene: TRBV12-3/TRBV12-4; abundance: .; len: 12; d_gene: .; CDR3nt: TGTGCCAGCGGGCAAGTCGGTGCGACCCAGTACTTC; CDR3aa: CASGQVGATQYF
j_gene: TRBJ2-1; v_gene: TRBV14; abundance: .; len: 16; d_gene: TRBD2; CDR3nt: TGTGCCAGCAGCCAAGCTCTAGCGGGAGGTGACAATGAGCAGTTCTTC; CDR3aa: CASSQALAGGDNEQFF
j_gene: TRBJ1-4; v_gene: TRBV25-1; abundance: .; len: 14; d_gene: .; CDR3nt: TGTGCCAGCAGTGATTCTGGGGGCGGTGAAAAACTGTTTTTT; CDR3aa: CASSDSGGGEKLFF
j_gene: TRBJ2-7; v_gene: TRBV6-5; abundance: .; len: 14; d_gene: TRBD2; CDR3nt: TGTGCCATCAAGGCTAGCGGGAGTCCAAACGAGCAGTACTTC; CDR3aa: CAIKASGSPNEQYF
j_gene: TRBJ1-2; v_gene: TRBV30; abundance: .; len: 12; d_gene: .; CDR3nt: TGTGCCTGGAGTCTGGGAGACTATGGCTACACCTTC; CDR3aa: CAWSLGDYGYTF
j_gene: TRBJ2-1; v_gene: TRBV7-8; abundance: .; len: 14; d_gene: TRBD2; CDR3nt: TGTGCCAGCAGCTTACGACTAGCGGGAGTTAGGCAGTTCTTC; CDR3aa: CASSLRLAGVRQFF
j_gene: TRBJ2-7; v_gene: TRBV5-1; abundance: few; len: 15; d_gene: TRBD1; CDR3nt: TGCGCCAGCAGCTTGGCCACAGGGGTAGACTACGAGCAGTACTTC; CDR3aa: CASSLATGVDYEQYF
j_gene: TRBJ2-5; v_gene: TRBV5-4; abundance: .; len: 15; d_gene: .; CDR3nt: TGTGCCAGCAGCTTGGACCTGGGGGCAAAAGAGACCCAGTACTTC; CDR3aa: CASSLDLGAKETQYF
j_gene: TRBJ1-2; v_gene: TRBV5-1; abundance: .; len: 14; d_gene: .; CDR3nt: TGCGCCAGCAGCTCGACAGGCCAAAACTATGGCTACACCTTC; CDR3aa: CASSSTGQNYGYTF
j_gene: TRBJ1-1; v_gene: TRBV12-3/TRBV12-4; abundance: .; len: 13; d_gene: .; CDR3nt: TGTGCCAGCCAAGGAGTTCCGAACACTGAAGCTTTCTTT; CDR3aa: CASQGVPNTEAFF
j_gene: TRBJ2-7; v_gene: TRBV7-9; abundance: .; len: 18; d_gene: TRBD2; CDR3nt: TGTGCCAGCAGCTCCGTAAGCGGGAGGGCCAGAGAGAACTACGAGCAGTACTTC; CDR3aa: CASSSVSGRARENYEQYF
j_gene: TRBJ2-1; v_gene: TRBV19; abundance: .; len: 12; d_gene: .; CDR3nt: TGTGCCACCCAACAATTTTACAATGAGCAGTTCTTC; CDR3aa: CATQQFYNEQFF
j_gene: TRBJ1-2; v_gene: TRBV6-5; abundance: .; len: 14; d_gene: TRBD1; CDR3nt: TGTGCCAGTGTGACGACAGGGATCTACTATGGCTACACCTTC; CDR3aa: CASVTTGIYYGYTF
j_gene: TRBJ2-6; v_gene: TRBV9; abundance: .; len: 15; d_gene: .; CDR3nt: TGTGCCAGCAGTAACGGTGGTTCTGGGGCCAACGTCCTGACTTTC; CDR3aa: CASSNGGSGANVLTF
j_gene: TRBJ1-1; v_gene: TRBV7-6; abundance: few; len: 14; d_gene: TRBD1; CDR3nt: TGTGCCAGCAGCTTGCTGACAGGGAGGACTGAAGCTTTCTTT; CDR3aa: CASSLLTGRTEAFF